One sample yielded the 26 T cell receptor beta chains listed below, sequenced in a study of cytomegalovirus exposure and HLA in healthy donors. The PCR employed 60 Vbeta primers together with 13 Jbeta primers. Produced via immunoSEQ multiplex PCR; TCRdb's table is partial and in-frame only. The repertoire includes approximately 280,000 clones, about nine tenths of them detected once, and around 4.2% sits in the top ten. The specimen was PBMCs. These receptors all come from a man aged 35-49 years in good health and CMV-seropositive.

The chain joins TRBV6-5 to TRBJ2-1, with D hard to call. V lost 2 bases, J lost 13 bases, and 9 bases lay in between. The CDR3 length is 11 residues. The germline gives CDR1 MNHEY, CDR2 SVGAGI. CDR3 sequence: CASSYGPTQFF. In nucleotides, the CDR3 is TGTGCCAGCAGTTACGGGCCAACTCAGTTCTTC.

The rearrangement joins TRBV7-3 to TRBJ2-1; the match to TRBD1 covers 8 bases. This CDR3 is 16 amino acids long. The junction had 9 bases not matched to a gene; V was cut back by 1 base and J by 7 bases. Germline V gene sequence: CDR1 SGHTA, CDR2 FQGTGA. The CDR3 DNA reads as TGTGCCAGCAGCTTAATTGGGCAGGGGGCTAGGAATGAGCAGTTCTTC. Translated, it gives CASSLIGQGARNEQFF.

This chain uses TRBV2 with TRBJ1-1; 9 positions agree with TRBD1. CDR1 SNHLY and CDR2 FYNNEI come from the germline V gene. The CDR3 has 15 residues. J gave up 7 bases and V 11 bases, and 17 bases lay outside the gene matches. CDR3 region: CASRGTGRGGGEAFF. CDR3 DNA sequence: TGTGCCTCCCGGGGGACAGGGAGGGGTGGGGGTGAAGCTTTCTTT.

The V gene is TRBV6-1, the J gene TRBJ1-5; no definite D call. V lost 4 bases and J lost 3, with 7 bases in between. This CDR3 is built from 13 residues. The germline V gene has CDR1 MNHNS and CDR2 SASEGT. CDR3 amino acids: CASSAVDNQPQHF. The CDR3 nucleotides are TGTGCCAGCAGTGCGGTAGACAATCAGCCCCAGCATTTT.

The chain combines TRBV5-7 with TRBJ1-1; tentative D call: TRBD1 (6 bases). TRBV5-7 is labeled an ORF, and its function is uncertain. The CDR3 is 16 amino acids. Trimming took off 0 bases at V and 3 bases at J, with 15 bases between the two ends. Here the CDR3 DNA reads TGTGCCAGCAGCTTGGTTACCAGGGGATTGGACACTGAAGCTTTCTTT. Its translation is CASSLVTRGLDTEAFF.

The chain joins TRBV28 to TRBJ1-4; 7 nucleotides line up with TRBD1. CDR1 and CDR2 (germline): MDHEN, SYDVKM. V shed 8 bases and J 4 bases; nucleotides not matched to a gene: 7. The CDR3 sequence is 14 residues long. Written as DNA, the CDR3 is TGTGCCAGCGTCATGAGGGGGCTTAATGAAAAACTGTTTTTT. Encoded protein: CASVMRGLNEKLFF.

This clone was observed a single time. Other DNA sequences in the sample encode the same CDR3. In nucleotides, the CDR3 is TGTGCCAGCAGTTTGAGAGAGACCCAGTACTTC. Translation gives CASSLRETQYF. This rearrangement joins TRBV28 to TRBJ2-5, with D unresolved. Germline CDR1 MDHEN, CDR2 SYDVKM. V was shortened by 3 bases and J by 4 bases, with 3 bases between the two germline ends. CDR3 length equals 11 residues.

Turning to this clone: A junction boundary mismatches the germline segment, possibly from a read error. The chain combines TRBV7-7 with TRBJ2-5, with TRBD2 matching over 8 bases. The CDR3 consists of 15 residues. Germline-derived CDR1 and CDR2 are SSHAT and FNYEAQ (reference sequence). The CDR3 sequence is CASSTSGSREETQYF. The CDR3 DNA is TGTGCTAGCAGCACGAGCGGGAGTAGAGAAGAGACCCAGTACTTC.

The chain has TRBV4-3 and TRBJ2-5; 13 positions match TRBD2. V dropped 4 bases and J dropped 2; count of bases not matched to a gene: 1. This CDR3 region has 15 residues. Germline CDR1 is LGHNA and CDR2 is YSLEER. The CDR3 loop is CASSRLAGGQETQYF. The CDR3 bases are TGCGCCAGCAGCCGACTAGCGGGAGGACAAGAGACCCAGTACTTC.

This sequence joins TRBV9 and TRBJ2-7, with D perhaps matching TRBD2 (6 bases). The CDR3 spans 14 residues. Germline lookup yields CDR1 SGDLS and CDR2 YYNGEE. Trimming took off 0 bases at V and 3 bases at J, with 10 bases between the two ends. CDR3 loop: CASSVGGDGYEQYF. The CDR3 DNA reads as TGTGCCAGCAGCGTAGGGGGGGATGGCTACGAGCAGTACTTC.

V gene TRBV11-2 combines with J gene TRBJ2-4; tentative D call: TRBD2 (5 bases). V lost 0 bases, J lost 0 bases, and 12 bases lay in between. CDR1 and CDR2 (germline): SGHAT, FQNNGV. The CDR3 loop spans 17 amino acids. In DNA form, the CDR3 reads TGTGCCAGCAGCTTAGATTCATGGACTTTAGCCAAAAACATTCAGTACTTC. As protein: CASSLDSWTLAKNIQYF.

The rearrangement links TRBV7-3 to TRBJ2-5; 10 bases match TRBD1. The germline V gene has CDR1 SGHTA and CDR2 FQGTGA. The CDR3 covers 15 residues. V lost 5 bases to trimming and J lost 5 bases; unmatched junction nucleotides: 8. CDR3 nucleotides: TGTGCCAGCAGCCCCCGACAGGGGGCCGGGGAGACCCAGTACTTC. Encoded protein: CASSPRQGAGETQYF.

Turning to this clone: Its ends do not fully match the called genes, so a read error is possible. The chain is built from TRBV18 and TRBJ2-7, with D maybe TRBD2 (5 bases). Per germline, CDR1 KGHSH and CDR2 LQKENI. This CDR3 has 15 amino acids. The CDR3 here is CASSPNGAGSHEQYF. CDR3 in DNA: TGTGCCAGCTCACCAAATGGTGCGGGCTCCCACGAGCAGTACTTC. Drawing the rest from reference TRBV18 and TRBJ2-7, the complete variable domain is NAGVMQNPRHLVRRRGQEARLRCSPMKGHSHVYWYRQLPEEGLKFMVYLQKENIIDESGMPKERFSAEFPKEGPSILRIQQVVRGDSAAYFCASSPNGAGSHEQYFGPGTRLTVT.

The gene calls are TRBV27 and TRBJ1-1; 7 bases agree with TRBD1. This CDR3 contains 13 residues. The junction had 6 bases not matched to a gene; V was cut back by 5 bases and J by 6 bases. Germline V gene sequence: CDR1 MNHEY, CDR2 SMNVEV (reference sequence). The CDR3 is CASSTGRGAEAFF. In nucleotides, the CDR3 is TGTGCCAGCAGTACCGGCAGGGGGGCTGAAGCTTTCTTT.

CDR3 sequence reads: CAWRSTGQGEQYF. CDR3 DNA sequence: TGTGCCTGGAGATCAACAGGGCAGGGCGAGCAGTACTTC. The gene calls are TRBV30 and TRBJ2-7; D is perhaps TRBD1 (6 bases). CDR1 is GTSNPN, CDR2 SVGIG, per germline (reference sequence). V was clipped by 3 bases and J by 6 bases, with 15 bases between them. This CDR3 is built from 13 residues.

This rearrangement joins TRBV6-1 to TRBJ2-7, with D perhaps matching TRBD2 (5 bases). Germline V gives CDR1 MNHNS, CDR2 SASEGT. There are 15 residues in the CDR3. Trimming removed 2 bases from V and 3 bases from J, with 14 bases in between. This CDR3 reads CASSEPTSPVYEQYF. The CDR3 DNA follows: TGTGCCAGCAGTGAACCTACTAGTCCGGTCTACGAGCAGTACTTC.

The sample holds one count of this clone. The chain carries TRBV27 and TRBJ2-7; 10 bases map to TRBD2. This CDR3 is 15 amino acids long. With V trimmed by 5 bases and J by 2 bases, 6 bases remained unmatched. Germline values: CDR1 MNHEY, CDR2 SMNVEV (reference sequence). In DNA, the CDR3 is TGTGCCAGCAGTACTCTAGCGGGAGTCCCCTACGAGCAGTACTTC. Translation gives CASSTLAGVPYEQYF.

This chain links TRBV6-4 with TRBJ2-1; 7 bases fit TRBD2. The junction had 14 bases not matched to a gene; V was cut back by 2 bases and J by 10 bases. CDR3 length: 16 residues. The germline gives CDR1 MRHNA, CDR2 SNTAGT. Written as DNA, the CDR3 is TGTGCCAGCAGTGACAGGGCGGGAGTAGGGAGTCGGGAGCAGTTCTTC. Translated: CASSDRAGVGSREQFF.

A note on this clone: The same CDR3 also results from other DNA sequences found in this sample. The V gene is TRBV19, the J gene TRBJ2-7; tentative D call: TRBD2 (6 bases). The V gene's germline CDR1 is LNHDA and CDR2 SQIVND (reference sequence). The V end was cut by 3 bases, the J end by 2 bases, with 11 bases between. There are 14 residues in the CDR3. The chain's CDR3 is CASSIGTGAYEQYF. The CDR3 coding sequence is TGTGCCAGTAGTATCGGGACGGGGGCCTACGAGCAGTACTTC.

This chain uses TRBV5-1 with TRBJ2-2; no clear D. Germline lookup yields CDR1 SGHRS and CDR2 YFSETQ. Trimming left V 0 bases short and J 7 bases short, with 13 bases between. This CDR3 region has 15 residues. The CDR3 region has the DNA TGCGCCAGCAGCTTGGCATTAGGAGCGAGCGGGGAGCTGTTTTTT. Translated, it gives CASSLALGASGELFF.

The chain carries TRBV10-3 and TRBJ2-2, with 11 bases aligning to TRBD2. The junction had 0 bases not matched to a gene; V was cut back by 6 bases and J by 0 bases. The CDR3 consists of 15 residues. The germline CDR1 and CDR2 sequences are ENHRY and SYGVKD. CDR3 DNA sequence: TGTGCCATCAGGACTAGCGGGACGAACACCGGGGAGCTGTTTTTT. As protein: CAIRTSGTNTGELFF.

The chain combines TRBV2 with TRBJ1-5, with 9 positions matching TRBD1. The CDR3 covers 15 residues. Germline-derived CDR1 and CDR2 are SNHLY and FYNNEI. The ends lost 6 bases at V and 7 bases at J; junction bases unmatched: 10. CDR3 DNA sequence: TGTGCCAGCAGCCAAGGACAGGGGCAAGGCCAGCCCCAGCATTTT. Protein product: CASSQGQGQGQPQHF.

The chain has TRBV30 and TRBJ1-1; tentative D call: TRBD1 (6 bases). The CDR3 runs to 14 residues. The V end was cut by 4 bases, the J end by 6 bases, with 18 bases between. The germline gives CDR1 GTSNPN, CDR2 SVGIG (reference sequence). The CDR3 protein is CAWTPRGQYSEAFF. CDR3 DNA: TGTGCCTGGACCCCGCGAGGACAGTATTCTGAAGCTTTCTTT.

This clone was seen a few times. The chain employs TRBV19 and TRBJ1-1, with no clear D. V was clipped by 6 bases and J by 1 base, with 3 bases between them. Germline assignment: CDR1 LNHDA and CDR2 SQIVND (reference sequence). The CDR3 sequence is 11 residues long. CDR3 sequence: CASSRNTEAFF. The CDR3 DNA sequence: TGTGCCAGTAGCAGGAACACTGAAGCTTTCTTT.

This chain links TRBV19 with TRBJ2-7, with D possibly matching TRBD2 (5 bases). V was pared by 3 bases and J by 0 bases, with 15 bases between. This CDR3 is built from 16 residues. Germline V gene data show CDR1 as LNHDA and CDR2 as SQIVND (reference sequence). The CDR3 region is CASSIGRGRPSYEQYF. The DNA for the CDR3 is TGTGCCAGTAGTATTGGCCGCGGGCGGCCCTCCTACGAGCAGTACTTC.

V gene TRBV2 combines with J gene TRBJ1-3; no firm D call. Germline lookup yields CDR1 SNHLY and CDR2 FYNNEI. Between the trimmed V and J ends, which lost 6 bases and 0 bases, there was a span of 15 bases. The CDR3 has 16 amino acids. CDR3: CASSRLSSISGNTIYF. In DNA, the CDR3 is TGTGCCAGCAGCCGACTCTCGTCTATCTCTGGAAACACCATATATTTT.